This entry lists 12 T cell receptor beta chains sequenced from one sample in a study of T cell responses to AZD1222 COVID-19 vaccine. Assay: immunoSEQ multiplex PCR; the TCRdb copy retains only in-frame clones and omits some. The sample lists over 90,000 clones, 84% occurring once. This material consisted of peripheral blood, taken on day 0 of AZD1222 vaccination. The source is an adult in good health.

The sample holds one count of this clone. The chain combines TRBV9 with TRBJ1-6; D call uncertain. CDR1 and CDR2 from the germline V gene are SGDLS and YYNGEE. V dropped 0 bases and J dropped 0 bases, with 10 bases sitting between them. This CDR3 contains 17 residues. DNA of the CDR3: TGTGCCAGCAGCGTAGTCCCTTGGAGCTCCTATAATTCACCCCTCCACTTT. Its translation: CASSVVPWSSYNSPLHF.

This rearrangement joins TRBV9 to TRBJ1-3; D ambiguous. The V and J ends lost 0 bases and 11 bases respectively, with 15 bases between them. The CDR3 covers 14 residues. CDR1 and CDR2 (germline): SGDLS, YYNGEE. The CDR3 sequence is CASSVATRPAAIYF. CDR3 sequence (DNA): TGTGCCAGCAGCGTAGCTACTCGTCCGGCCGCCATATATTTT.

This clone came up once. V gene TRBV5-6 combines with J gene TRBJ1-1; D uncertain. The ends were cut back, 0 bases at V and 1 base at J, with 7 bases in the middle. The CDR3 is made up of 14 amino acids. Germline CDR1 and CDR2: SGHDT and YYEEEE. The CDR3 region has the DNA TGTGCCAGCAGCTTGGGGGGTCCGAACACTGAAGCTTTCTTT. It specifies CASSLGGPNTEAFF.

Here the CDR3 reads CASSIGQRSTEAFF. For the CDR3, the DNA is TGTGCCAGTAGTATAGGGCAGAGGAGCACTGAAGCTTTCTTT. V is TRBV19 and J is TRBJ1-1; no clear D. The CDR3 is 14 residues long. Germline assignment: CDR1 LNHDA and CDR2 SQIVND (reference sequence). Trimming shortened V by 1 base and J by 4 bases, and 10 bases separated the two germline ends. The full variable domain, with the rest looked up from reference TRBV19 and TRBJ1-1, is DGGITQSPKYLFRKEGQNVTLSCEQNLNHDAMYWYRQDPGQGLRLIYYSQIVNDFQKGDIAEGYSVSREKKESFPLTVTSAQKNPTAFYLCASSIGQRSTEAFFGQGTRLTVV.

The chain uses TRBV10-1 and TRBJ2-1; maybe TRBD1 (5 bases). V was trimmed by 1 base and J by 7 bases, leaving 5 bases between them. CDR3 size: 12 residues. CDR1 is WNHNN and CDR2 is SYGVQD in the germline V gene (reference sequence). The DNA of the CDR3 is TGCGCCAGCAGTGAGTACAGGAATGAGCAGTTCTTC. It translates to CASSEYRNEQFF.

The chain carries TRBV2 and TRBJ2-3, with D uncertain. This CDR3 contains 13 residues. V lost 0 bases and J 7 bases, leaving 8 bases between the germline ends. The V gene's germline CDR1 is SNHLY and CDR2 FYNNEI. CDR3: CASSEAPQYTQYF. The CDR3 DNA follows: TGTGCCAGCAGTGAAGCGCCGCAGTATACGCAGTATTTT.

This chain joins TRBV6-2 or TRBV6-3 and TRBJ1-1, with D possibly matching TRBD1 (5 bases). CDR3 size: 13 residues. Germline V gene data show CDR1 as MNHEY and CDR2 as SVGEGT. V was cut by 6 bases and J by 6 bases, with 14 bases left in between. The CDR3 region has the DNA TGTGCCAGCAGCCGGGGCGGGTGGCCTGAAGCTTTCTTT. Translating gives CASSRGGWPEAFF.

The V and J genes are TRBV5-4 and TRBJ2-2; TRBD1 matches 9 bases. The germline V gene has CDR1 SGHNT and CDR2 YYREEE (reference sequence). The junction had 11 bases not matched to a gene; V was cut back by 4 bases and J by 7 bases. The CDR3 extends over 16 amino acids. CDR3 DNA: TGTGCCAGCAGCCCGCCGGGACAGGGTTCGGTCGGGGAGCTGTTTTTT. Residues: CASSPPGQGSVGELFF.

Only one count was recorded for this clone. The CDR3 sequence is CASSVGTSTKSDTQYF. The CDR3 DNA follows: TGTGCCAGCAGCGTAGGAACTAGCACGAAATCAGATACGCAGTATTTT. The chain recombines TRBV9 with TRBJ2-3; perhaps TRBD2 as D (6 bases). The V end was cut by 0 bases, the J end by 4 bases, with 15 bases between. Germline V gene sequence: CDR1 SGDLS, CDR2 YYNGEE. CDR3 size: 16 residues.

The V and J genes are TRBV28 and TRBJ1-1; D unresolved. CDR3 length: 14 residues. V lost 1 base and J lost 3, with 9 bases in between. Germline loops: CDR1 MDHEN, CDR2 SYDVKM. CDR3 DNA: TGTGCCAGCAGTTTATCCCAAATGGACACTGAAGCTTTCTTT. It specifies CASSLSQMDTEAFF.

V is TRBV19 and J is TRBJ1-1; possible D gene TRBD1, 5 bases. V was shortened by 5 bases and J by 4 bases, with 14 bases between the two germline ends. Germline CDR1 is LNHDA and CDR2 is SQIVND (reference sequence). This CDR3 spans 14 amino acids. In DNA form, the CDR3 reads TGTGCCAGTAGTGCCCAGGGCGCGGGCACTGAAGCTTTCTTT. Protein sequence: CASSAQGAGTEAFF.

The rearrangement links TRBV5-1 to TRBJ2-2; the D is unclear. Germline lookup yields CDR1 SGHRS and CDR2 YFSETQ. The CDR3 loop spans 12 amino acids. V lost 8 bases and J 5 bases, leaving 10 bases between the germline ends. CDR3 sequence reads: CASPDSTGELFF. Written as DNA, the CDR3 is TGCGCCAGTCCGGATTCGACCGGGGAGCTGTTTTTT.